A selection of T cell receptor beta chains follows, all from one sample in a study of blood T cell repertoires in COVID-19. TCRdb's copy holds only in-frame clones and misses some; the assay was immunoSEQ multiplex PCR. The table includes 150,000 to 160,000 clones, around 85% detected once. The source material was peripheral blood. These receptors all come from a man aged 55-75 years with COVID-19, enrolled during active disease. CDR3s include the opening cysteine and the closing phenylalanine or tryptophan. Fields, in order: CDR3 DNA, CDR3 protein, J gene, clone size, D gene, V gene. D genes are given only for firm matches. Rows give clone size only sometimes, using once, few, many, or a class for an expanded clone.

CDR3nt: TGTGCCAGCAGTTACTCACGGGGCTATGGCTACACCTTC; CDR3aa: CASSYSRGYGYTF; j_gene: TRBJ1-2; abundance: NA; d_gene: NA; v_gene: TRBV28
CDR3nt: TGTGCCAGCAGGGGGACAGGTTCCTCTGGAAACACCATATATTTT; CDR3aa: CASRGTGSSGNTIYF; j_gene: TRBJ1-3; abundance: NA; d_gene: TRBD1; v_gene: TRBV6-6
CDR3nt: TGTGCCAGCAGCTTGAACAGATTTACCAAAAACATTCAGTACTTC; CDR3aa: CASSLNRFTKNIQYF; j_gene: TRBJ2-4; abundance: NA; d_gene: NA; v_gene: TRBV5-6
CDR3nt: TGTGCCACCAGCGGACAGGGGGCGCAGTTCGGAGGCTACACCTTC; CDR3aa: CATSGQGAQFGGYTF; j_gene: TRBJ1-2; abundance: NA; d_gene: TRBD1; v_gene: TRBV15
CDR3nt: TGTGCCAGCAGCTTAGGTGGAGGGGCCGGCACAGATACGCAGTATTTT; CDR3aa: CASSLGGGAGTDTQYF; j_gene: TRBJ2-3; abundance: NA; d_gene: NA; v_gene: TRBV11-3
CDR3nt: TGTGCCAGCTCACCGGGACTAGCCTGGGAGCAGTTCTTC; CDR3aa: CASSPGLAWEQFF; j_gene: TRBJ2-1; abundance: NA; d_gene: TRBD2; v_gene: TRBV18
CDR3nt: TGTGCCTGGAGTGTCGGGGAATATGGCTACACCTTC; CDR3aa: CAWSVGEYGYTF; j_gene: TRBJ1-2; abundance: NA; d_gene: NA; v_gene: TRBV30
CDR3nt: TGTGCCAGCAGCCCTCGACAGGGTTTAGGCTACACCTTC; CDR3aa: CASSPRQGLGYTF; j_gene: TRBJ1-2; abundance: NA; d_gene: TRBD1; v_gene: TRBV7-2
CDR3nt: TGTGCCAGCTCACCATTGGGACAGGGGACCTCCTATAATTCACCCCTCCACTTT; CDR3aa: CASSPLGQGTSYNSPLHF; j_gene: TRBJ1-6; abundance: NA; d_gene: TRBD1; v_gene: TRBV18
CDR3nt: TGTGCCAGCAGTATGACAGGGGTACAAGAGACCCAGTACTTC; CDR3aa: CASSMTGVQETQYF; j_gene: TRBJ2-5; abundance: NA; d_gene: TRBD1; v_gene: TRBV28
CDR3nt: TGTGCCAGTAACACCGGGACAGTTAATGAAAAACTGTTTTTT; CDR3aa: CASNTGTVNEKLFF; j_gene: TRBJ1-4; abundance: once; d_gene: TRBD1; v_gene: TRBV19
CDR3nt: TGCAGTGCTAGTCCGGGGGAAACTGAAGCTTTCTTT; CDR3aa: CSASPGETEAFF; j_gene: TRBJ1-1; abundance: NA; d_gene: NA; v_gene: TRBV20-1
CDR3nt: TGTGCCAGTAGTACGAGAGGACAGGGAAACACCATATATTTT; CDR3aa: CASSTRGQGNTIYF; j_gene: TRBJ1-3; abundance: NA; d_gene: NA; v_gene: TRBV19
CDR3nt: TGTGCCAGTAGTCCGGCCGGGACTAGCGCCGTCAATGAGCAGTTCTTC; CDR3aa: CASSPAGTSAVNEQFF; j_gene: TRBJ2-1; abundance: NA; d_gene: TRBD2; v_gene: TRBV19
CDR3nt: TGCGCCAGCAGCCAAGGGGGACGAGGGGGCTTGGACGAGCAGTACTTC; CDR3aa: CASSQGGRGGLDEQYF; j_gene: TRBJ2-7; abundance: NA; d_gene: TRBD1; v_gene: TRBV4-3
CDR3nt: TGTGCCAGCAGTTACGAAGGCCAGGGGCCGTACAATGAGCAGTTCTTC; CDR3aa: CASSYEGQGPYNEQFF; j_gene: TRBJ2-1; abundance: NA; d_gene: NA; v_gene: TRBV6-5
CDR3nt: TGTGCCAGCAGCCCTCTACAGGGAACCGGGGCCAACGTCCTGACTTTC; CDR3aa: CASSPLQGTGANVLTF; j_gene: TRBJ2-6; abundance: NA; d_gene: NA; v_gene: TRBV7-3
CDR3nt: TGTGCCAGCAGTTACTCGAGAACGAGAGGTAGCAATCAGCCCCAGCATTTT; CDR3aa: CASSYSRTRGSNQPQHF; j_gene: TRBJ1-5; abundance: NA; d_gene: NA; v_gene: TRBV6-2/TRBV6-3
CDR3nt: TGTGCCAGCAGTCCAGGGACTAGCCAAACGCGGAGCACAGATACGCAGTATTTT; CDR3aa: CASSPGTSQTRSTDTQYF; j_gene: TRBJ2-3; abundance: NA; d_gene: TRBD2; v_gene: TRBV6-6
CDR3nt: TGCGCCAGCAGCCCGGACTCGGGCAATCAGCCCCAGCATTTT; CDR3aa: CASSPDSGNQPQHF; j_gene: TRBJ1-5; abundance: NA; d_gene: NA; v_gene: TRBV5-1
CDR3nt: TGTGCCAGTAGTATAGTGTGGAAGAGGGACACTGAAGCTTTCTTT; CDR3aa: CASSIVWKRDTEAFF; j_gene: TRBJ1-1; abundance: NA; d_gene: NA; v_gene: TRBV19
CDR3nt: TGCGCCAGCAGCTTGGAGCACAGGGGGCATGGCTACACCTTC; CDR3aa: CASSLEHRGHGYTF; j_gene: TRBJ1-2; abundance: NA; d_gene: TRBD1; v_gene: TRBV5-1
CDR3nt: TGCGCCAGCAGCCAAGAAACAGGCCCCGGGGCCAACGTCCTGACTTTC; CDR3aa: CASSQETGPGANVLTF; j_gene: TRBJ2-6; abundance: NA; d_gene: NA; v_gene: TRBV4-3
CDR3nt: TGTGCCAGCAGCGTTCAAACAGACGATGGCTACACCTTC; CDR3aa: CASSVQTDDGYTF; j_gene: TRBJ1-2; abundance: once; d_gene: NA; v_gene: TRBV11-3
CDR3nt: TGTGCCAGCAGCCCCACCAGGACAGGGGCGGACTATGGCTACACCTTC; CDR3aa: CASSPTRTGADYGYTF; j_gene: TRBJ1-2; abundance: NA; d_gene: TRBD1; v_gene: TRBV3-1/TRBV3-2
CDR3nt: TGTGCCAGCAGCCTGGGGGGTCGCACAGATACGCAGTATTTT; CDR3aa: CASSLGGRTDTQYF; j_gene: TRBJ2-3; abundance: NA; d_gene: NA; v_gene: TRBV7-3
CDR3nt: TGTGCCAGCTCACCAACAGAAAGCTCCTACGAGCAGTACTTC; CDR3aa: CASSPTESSYEQYF; j_gene: TRBJ2-7; abundance: few; d_gene: NA; v_gene: TRBV18
CDR3nt: TGTGCCAGCAGCCAAAGGGCGGGACTCTACGAGCAGTACTTC; CDR3aa: CASSQRAGLYEQYF; j_gene: TRBJ2-7; abundance: NA; d_gene: NA; v_gene: TRBV4-2
CDR3nt: TGTGCCTGGAGTCTATTCGGGACGGGAGATTCACCCCTCCACTTT; CDR3aa: CAWSLFGTGDSPLHF; j_gene: TRBJ1-6; abundance: NA; d_gene: NA; v_gene: TRBV30
CDR3nt: TGTGCCAGCAGCCCACAGGGGGTTAGTGAAAAACTGTTTTTT; CDR3aa: CASSPQGVSEKLFF; j_gene: TRBJ1-4; abundance: NA; d_gene: TRBD1; v_gene: TRBV5-6
CDR3nt: TGTGTCAGCAGCTTAGTTAGGGGGACCGGCGAGCAGTACTTC; CDR3aa: CVSSLVRGTGEQYF; j_gene: TRBJ2-7; abundance: NA; d_gene: NA; v_gene: TRBV7-2
CDR3nt: TGTGCCAGCGTTGGGAGAGGGCGCGCTCAGCCCCAGCATTTT; CDR3aa: CASVGRGRAQPQHF; j_gene: TRBJ1-5; abundance: NA; d_gene: NA; v_gene: TRBV28
CDR3nt: TGCAGCGCCTTCCTCGGGTCCGCAAAAAAACTGTTTTTT; CDR3aa: CSAFLGSAKKLFF; j_gene: TRBJ1-4; abundance: NA; d_gene: NA; v_gene: TRBV29-1
CDR3nt: TGTGCCAGCAGCTTGGGCAACGGGGATGGCTACACCTTC; CDR3aa: CASSLGNGDGYTF; j_gene: TRBJ1-2; abundance: NA; d_gene: NA; v_gene: TRBV5-4
CDR3nt: TGCGCCAGCAGCAAAACGACAGGATCCTACGAGCAGTACTTC; CDR3aa: CASSKTTGSYEQYF; j_gene: TRBJ2-7; abundance: NA; d_gene: NA; v_gene: TRBV4-3
CDR3nt: TGTGCCAGTAGTGAGAGGACTAGCGGGAGAGCAGACAATGAGCAGTTCTTC; CDR3aa: CASSERTSGRADNEQFF; j_gene: TRBJ2-1; abundance: once; d_gene: TRBD2; v_gene: TRBV19
CDR3nt: TGTGCCAGCAGCCTAGCGGGAGCCTACGAGCAGTACTTC; CDR3aa: CASSLAGAYEQYF; j_gene: TRBJ2-7; abundance: NA; d_gene: TRBD2; v_gene: TRBV11-2
CDR3nt: TGTGCCAGCTCCCGGGACAGGGTCAACTACGAGCAGTACTTC; CDR3aa: CASSRDRVNYEQYF; j_gene: TRBJ2-7; abundance: NA; d_gene: TRBD1; v_gene: TRBV27
CDR3nt: TGTGCCAGCAGCCAAATGGGACTAGCAGGTTTCAATGAGCAGTTCTTC; CDR3aa: CASSQMGLAGFNEQFF; j_gene: TRBJ2-1; abundance: few; d_gene: TRBD2; v_gene: TRBV3-1/TRBV3-2
CDR3nt: TGTGCCGGACAGGGGGCTAGCGCCACAGATACGCAGTATTTT; CDR3aa: CAGQGASATDTQYF; j_gene: TRBJ2-3; abundance: NA; d_gene: NA; v_gene: TRBV21-1
CDR3nt: TGTGCCAGCAGCTACCGGGACACAGTAGGCTACGAGCAGTACTTC; CDR3aa: CASSYRDTVGYEQYF; j_gene: TRBJ2-7; abundance: once; d_gene: NA; v_gene: TRBV7-8
CDR3nt: TGTGCCAGCAGCTTAGAAGCCCCGACAGGGAACCCGAACACTGAAGCTTTCTTT; CDR3aa: CASSLEAPTGNPNTEAFF; j_gene: TRBJ1-1; abundance: NA; d_gene: TRBD1; v_gene: TRBV11-2
CDR3nt: TGTGCCAGTAGTATCGGCTTGGGGACAGGAAGTAGTTCCTACGAGCAGTACTTC; CDR3aa: CASSIGLGTGSSSYEQYF; j_gene: TRBJ2-7; abundance: once; d_gene: TRBD1; v_gene: TRBV19
CDR3nt: TGTGCCAGCAGTTTATGGGCAGCAGGGCAAAATAATCAGCCCCAGCATTTT; CDR3aa: CASSLWAAGQNNQPQHF; j_gene: TRBJ1-5; abundance: NA; d_gene: NA; v_gene: TRBV27
CDR3nt: TGTGCCAGCAGCTCCACCCGGACAGGCTACAATCAGCCCCAGCATTTT; CDR3aa: CASSSTRTGYNQPQHF; j_gene: TRBJ1-5; abundance: NA; d_gene: TRBD1; v_gene: TRBV7-2
CDR3nt: TGTGCCAGCAGCTTTGGGGCAGACGGCTACACCTTC; CDR3aa: CASSFGADGYTF; j_gene: TRBJ1-2; abundance: NA; d_gene: NA; v_gene: TRBV11-2
CDR3nt: TGTGCCAGCAGCCCCCGACAGGGATCAAACAATGAGCAGTTCTTC; CDR3aa: CASSPRQGSNNEQFF; j_gene: TRBJ2-1; abundance: NA; d_gene: TRBD1; v_gene: TRBV14
CDR3nt: TGTGCCAGTAGTAGCGGCGGGCAGCCCCAGCATTTT; CDR3aa: CASSSGGQPQHF; j_gene: TRBJ1-5; abundance: NA; d_gene: NA; v_gene: TRBV19
CDR3nt: TGTGCCAGCAGCTTGTTTCAGAAGACTTCGATCTATGGCTACACCTTC; CDR3aa: CASSLFQKTSIYGYTF; j_gene: TRBJ1-2; abundance: NA; d_gene: NA; v_gene: TRBV7-8
CDR3nt: TGTGCCAGCAGGGTCCGGGGAAAGGGCTACACCTTC; CDR3aa: CASRVRGKGYTF; j_gene: TRBJ1-2; abundance: few; d_gene: NA; v_gene: TRBV12-3/TRBV12-4
CDR3nt: TGTGCCAGCAGTGGACAGTTTAACACTGAAGCTTTCTTT; CDR3aa: CASSGQFNTEAFF; j_gene: TRBJ1-1; abundance: NA; d_gene: NA; v_gene: TRBV28
CDR3nt: TGTGCCAGCAGTTTGGACAGGGTAAGGCCCCAGCATTTT; CDR3aa: CASSLDRVRPQHF; j_gene: TRBJ1-5; abundance: once; d_gene: TRBD1; v_gene: TRBV27
CDR3nt: TGTGCCACCAGTGATTTGCTGGGGGGGAGGCAGTTCTTC; CDR3aa: CATSDLLGGRQFF; j_gene: TRBJ2-1; abundance: once; d_gene: TRBD2; v_gene: TRBV24-1
CDR3nt: TGTGCCAGTAAATTGGGGGGGGCTGAAGCTTTCTTT; CDR3aa: CASKLGGAEAFF; j_gene: TRBJ1-1; abundance: NA; d_gene: NA; v_gene: TRBV19
CDR3nt: TGTGCCAGCAGCCATGACAGAAGGATGGGTGGCTACACCTTC; CDR3aa: CASSHDRRMGGYTF; j_gene: TRBJ1-2; abundance: NA; d_gene: NA; v_gene: TRBV14
CDR3nt: TGTGCCAGCAGTGGACAGGGGAATTCACCCCTCCACTTT; CDR3aa: CASSGQGNSPLHF; j_gene: TRBJ1-6; abundance: NA; d_gene: TRBD1; v_gene: TRBV12-3/TRBV12-4
CDR3nt: TGTGCCAGCAGCGTCTACGGGACTAGCATCTCCTACGAGCAGTACTTC; CDR3aa: CASSVYGTSISYEQYF; j_gene: TRBJ2-7; abundance: NA; d_gene: TRBD2; v_gene: TRBV5-6